These T cell receptor beta chains were read from a single sample in a study of PD-L1 blockade in urothelial cancer. Some clones are missing from TCRdb's copy, which holds only in-frame ones; the method was immunoSEQ multiplex PCR. The sample yields about 43,000 clones, under 90% seen once. Source: PBMCs, taken around atezolizumab (anti-PD-L1) treatment. Receptors were obtained from a man aged 55 to 70 with urothelial cancer. Each CDR3 is given with its conserved first and last residue. The order of the fields is J gene, D gene, clone size, V gene, CDR3 protein. A D gene is named only where the DNA matches it firmly. Some rows have no size entry. The others give once, few or many, or a class for an expanded clone.

TRBJ1-1 . . TRBV7-9 CASSPFSGNTEAFF
TRBJ2-1 . . TRBV10-1 CASSDSGVEQFF
TRBJ1-6 TRBD1 . TRBV28 CASSLWGQDESSPLHF
TRBJ2-1 TRBD1 . TRBV5-4 CASSARTGVDEQFF
TRBJ2-7 . . TRBV6-5 CASSYSKWAGEQYF
TRBJ2-7 . . TRBV6-1 CASSENRGGAYEQYF
TRBJ2-3 . . TRBV25-1 CASSDFRGTDTQYF
TRBJ2-7 TRBD1 . TRBV30 CAWRKGTAQAYEQYF
TRBJ2-2 . . TRBV29-1 CSVEKPGVLGGELFF
TRBJ2-3 . once TRBV2 CASSRDISTDTQYF
TRBJ2-3 TRBD1 . TRBV7-9 CASSQGQGTVDTQYF
TRBJ1-2 . once TRBV4-1 CASSQESRQKATNYGYTF
TRBJ2-5 TRBD2 . TRBV6-4 CASSDSWLAEETQYF
TRBJ2-3 TRBD2 . TRBV5-4 CASSLGSGGRTDTQYF
TRBJ1-1 . . TRBV7-9 CASAKGIILNTEAFF
TRBJ2-2 . . TRBV5-1 CASSSGTHDTGELFF
TRBJ2-2 TRBD1 . TRBV5-8 CASSIPGQGITGELFF